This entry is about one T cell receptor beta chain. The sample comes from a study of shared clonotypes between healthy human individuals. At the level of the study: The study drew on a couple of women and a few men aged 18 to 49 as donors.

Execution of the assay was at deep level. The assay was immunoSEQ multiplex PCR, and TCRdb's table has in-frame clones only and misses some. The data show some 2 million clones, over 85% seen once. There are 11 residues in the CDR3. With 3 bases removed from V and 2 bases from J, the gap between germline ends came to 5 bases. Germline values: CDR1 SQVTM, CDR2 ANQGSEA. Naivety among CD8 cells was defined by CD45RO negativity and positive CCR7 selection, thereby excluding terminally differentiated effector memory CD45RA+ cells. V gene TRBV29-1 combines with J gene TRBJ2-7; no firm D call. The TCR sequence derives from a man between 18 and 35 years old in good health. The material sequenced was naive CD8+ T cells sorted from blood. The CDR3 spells CSVETPYEQYF. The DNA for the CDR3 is TGCAGCGTTGAGACCCCCTACGAGCAGTACTTC.